These T cell receptor beta chains were read from a single sample in a study of cytomegalovirus exposure and HLA in healthy donors. The protocol was immunoSEQ multiplex PCR, while the TCRdb copy is restricted to in-frame clones and leaves out a portion. The table has approximately 160,000 clones, approximately 80% seen once. The specimen was PBMCs. These receptors were taken from a woman in her 40s in good health and CMV-seropositive. CDR3s include the opening cysteine and the closing phenylalanine or tryptophan. A D gene is named only where the DNA matches it firmly. Size tells how often a clone was seen (once, few, many) or the class of an expanded clone, and some rows leave it out.

clone_size	v_call	d_call	j_call	cdr3_aa	cdr3_nt
once	TRBV11-2	NA	TRBJ2-2	CASSPTNHDTGELFF	TGTGCCAGCAGCCCGACTAACCATGACACCGGGGAGCTGTTTTTT
NA	TRBV2	NA	TRBJ2-5	CASRQAQETQYF	TGTGCCAGTCGACAGGCTCAAGAGACCCAGTACTTC
once	TRBV6-5	NA	TRBJ1-2	CASIHSGGYTF	TGTGCCAGCATCCACTCAGGAGGCTACACCTTC
few	TRBV19	TRBD2	TRBJ2-7	CASSIGSGIRYEQYF	TGTGCCAGTAGTATAGGTAGCGGGATTAGGTACGAGCAGTACTTC
once	TRBV7-2	NA	TRBJ2-7	CASSPEGPRFTEQYF	TGTGCCAGCAGCCCCGAGGGCCCCCGATTTACGGAGCAGTACTTC
few	TRBV10-2	TRBD2	TRBJ2-2	CASNLAGGYTGELFF	TGCGCCAGCAACCTAGCGGGGGGCTACACCGGGGAGCTGTTTTTT
NA	TRBV9	NA	TRBJ2-2	CASSVGGASTGELFF	TGTGCCAGCAGCGTAGGCGGCGCGAGCACCGGGGAGCTGTTTTTT
NA	TRBV5-1	NA	TRBJ2-7	CASSLEQSYEQYF	TGCGCCAGCAGCTTGGAACAGAGCTACGAGCAGTACTTC
few	TRBV23-1	TRBD1	TRBJ2-7	CASSQKGTGVVEQYF	TGCGCCAGCAGTCAAAAGGGGACAGGGGTGGTCGAGCAGTACTTC
once	TRBV7-2	NA	TRBJ1-2	CASSLARNYGYTF	TGTGCCAGCAGCTTGGCAAGAAACTATGGCTACACCTTC
NA	TRBV7-9	TRBD1	TRBJ2-7	CASSLGTGREQYF	TGTGCCAGCAGCTTAGGGACAGGACGCGAGCAGTACTTC
NA	TRBV28	TRBD1	TRBJ1-1	CASSLTGGGTEAFF	TGTGCCAGCAGTCTCACAGGGGGTGGCACTGAAGCTTTCTTT
NA	TRBV9	NA	TRBJ2-2	CASSVAPGITGELFF	TGTGCCAGCAGCGTAGCTCCGGGTATCACCGGGGAGCTGTTTTTT
NA	TRBV21-1	NA	TRBJ2-7	CAGWDSDYEQYF	TGTGCCGGATGGGACAGTGACTACGAGCAGTACTTC
once	TRBV7-2	TRBD2	TRBJ2-5	CASSFGLAGGSETQYF	TGTGCCAGCAGCTTCGGACTAGCGGGGGGCTCGGAGACCCAGTACTTC
NA	TRBV6-5	NA	TRBJ1-1	CASGQGGGMNTEAFF	TGTGCCAGCGGACAAGGTGGGGGGATGAACACTGAAGCTTTCTTT
NA	TRBV4-1	NA	TRBJ2-7	CASSQADRSYEQYF	TGCGCCAGCAGCCAGGCGGACAGATCCTACGAGCAGTACTTC
NA	TRBV18	NA	TRBJ2-2	CASSPTSGELFF	TGTGCCAGCTCACCAACATCCGGGGAGCTGTTTTTT
NA	TRBV4-3	NA	TRBJ1-3	CASSQDGSSGNTIYF	TGCGCCAGCAGCCAAGATGGCAGCTCTGGAAACACCATATATTTT
once	TRBV4-3	TRBD2	TRBJ2-6	CASSQDWRGARSGANVLTF	TGCGCCAGCAGCCAAGACTGGCGGGGGGCCCGCTCTGGGGCCAACGTCCTGACTTTC
NA	TRBV6-5	NA	TRBJ1-2	CASSVDRTYGYTF	TGTGCCAGCAGTGTTGACAGAACTTATGGCTACACCTTC
NA	TRBV2	TRBD1	TRBJ2-7	CASREQGVNYEQYF	TGTGCCAGCAGGGAACAGGGGGTTAACTACGAGCAGTACTTC
NA	TRBV7-2	TRBD1	TRBJ2-2	CASSLSGQGAGELFF	TGTGCCAGCAGCTTATCGGGACAGGGGGCTGGGGAGCTGTTTTTT
NA	TRBV6-6	NA	TRBJ2-6	CASSHTSGANVLTF	TGTGCCAGCAGTCACACCTCTGGGGCCAACGTCCTGACTTTC
NA	TRBV5-6	TRBD1	TRBJ1-2	CASSLGQGALDGYTF	TGTGCCAGCAGCTTAGGGCAGGGGGCTCTCGATGGCTACACCTTC
NA	TRBV28	NA	TRBJ1-3	CASSSPGGGYGNTIYF	TGTGCCAGCAGTTCCCCCGGGGGGGGCTATGGAAACACCATATATTTT
NA	TRBV7-9	NA	TRBJ2-1	CASSRDAGPYNEQFF	TGTGCCAGCAGCCGAGATGCGGGCCCCTACAATGAGCAGTTCTTC
few	TRBV5-1	NA	TRBJ2-1	CASSLNIAASSYNEQFF	TGCGCCAGCAGCTTAAATATAGCGGCAAGCTCCTACAATGAGCAGTTCTTC
NA	TRBV7-2	NA	TRBJ1-6	CASTSGLDGFSPLHF	TGTGCCAGCACATCCGGACTGGACGGTTTTTCACCCCTCCACTTT
once	TRBV27	NA	TRBJ2-1	CASTPRWQTSSYNEQFF	TGTGCCAGCACCCCCCGTTGGCAGACAAGCTCCTACAATGAGCAGTTCTTC
NA	TRBV5-1	TRBD2	TRBJ2-1	CASSFGTNNEQFF	TGCGCCAGCAGCTTCGGGACTAACAATGAGCAGTTCTTC
NA	TRBV7-9	TRBD2	TRBJ2-1	CASSLMASGVNEQFF	TGTGCCAGCAGCTTAATGGCTAGCGGAGTCAATGAGCAGTTCTTC
NA	TRBV6-5	TRBD1	TRBJ2-2	CASRRQGTGELFF	TGTGCCAGCAGGCGACAGGGGACCGGGGAGCTGTTTTTT
NA	TRBV30	NA	TRBJ1-2	CAWSGGGGYTF	TGTGCCTGGAGTGGGGGGGGCGGCTACACCTTC
NA	TRBV11-2	NA	TRBJ2-1	CASSTRGDRVGQFF	TGTGCCAGCAGCACCCGCGGGGACCGAGTGGGGCAGTTCTTC
NA	TRBV19	TRBD1	TRBJ1-1	CASSQGGTEAFF	TGTGCCAGTAGCCAGGGGGGAACTGAAGCTTTCTTT
NA	TRBV19	NA	TRBJ2-3	CASSMPSGVGWSTDTQYF	TGTGCCAGTAGTATGCCCAGCGGTGTAGGATGGAGCACAGATACGCAGTATTTT